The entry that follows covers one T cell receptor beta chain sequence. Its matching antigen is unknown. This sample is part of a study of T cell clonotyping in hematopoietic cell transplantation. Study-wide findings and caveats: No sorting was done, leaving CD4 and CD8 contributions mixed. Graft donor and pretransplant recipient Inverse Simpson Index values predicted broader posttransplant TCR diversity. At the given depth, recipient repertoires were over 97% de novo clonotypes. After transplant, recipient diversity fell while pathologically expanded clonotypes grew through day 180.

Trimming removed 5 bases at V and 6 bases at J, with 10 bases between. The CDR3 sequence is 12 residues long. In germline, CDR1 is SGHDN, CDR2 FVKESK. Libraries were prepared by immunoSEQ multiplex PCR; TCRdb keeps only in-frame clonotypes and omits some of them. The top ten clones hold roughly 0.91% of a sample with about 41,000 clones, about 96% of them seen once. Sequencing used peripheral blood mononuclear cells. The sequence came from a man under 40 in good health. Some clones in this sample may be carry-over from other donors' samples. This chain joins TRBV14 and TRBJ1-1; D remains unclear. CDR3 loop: CASSKTKAEAFF. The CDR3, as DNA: TGTGCCAGCAGCAAAACTAAGGCTGAAGCTTTCTTT. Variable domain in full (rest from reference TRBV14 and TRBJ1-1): EAGVTQFPSHSVIEKGQTVTLRCDPISGHDNLYWYRRVMGKEIKFLLHFVKESKQDESGMPNNRFLAERTGGTYSTLKVQPAELEDSGVYFCASSKTKAEAFFGQGTRLTVV.